This entry lists 5 T cell receptor beta chains sequenced from one sample in a study of T cell responses to AZD1222 COVID-19 vaccine. Measured with immunoSEQ multiplex PCR; TCRdb has only the in-frame clones, and not every one. Among under 150,000 clones listed, 88% were seen once. The starting material was peripheral blood, obtained on day 0 of MenACWY control vaccination. The receptors originated from an adult in good health.

This clone has a single count. The chain employs TRBV5-1 and TRBJ2-1; 7 nucleotides align to TRBD2. The CDR3 consists of 15 residues. CDR1 is SGHRS, CDR2 YFSETQ, per germline. The junction had 3 bases not matched to a gene; V was cut back by 3 bases and J by 0 bases. CDR3 nucleotide sequence: TGCGCCAGCAGCTCCACTAGCGTCTCCTACAATGAGCAGTTCTTC. Residues: CASSSTSVSYNEQFF.

The gene calls are TRBV30 and TRBJ2-7; D unclear. Trimming took 0 bases from V and 2 from J, leaving 11 bases between them. CDR3 length equals 14 residues. From germline, CDR1 is GTSNPN and CDR2 SVGIG (reference sequence). The CDR3 nucleotides are TGTGCCTGGAGTGTGATTGGGGATGCCTACGAGCAGTACTTC. Protein product: CAWSVIGDAYEQYF.

The rearrangement uses TRBV5-4 and TRBJ1-1; 7 nucleotides agree with TRBD1. V dropped 6 bases and J dropped 3; count of bases not matched to a gene: 8. Germline-derived CDR1 and CDR2 are SGHNT and YYREEE (reference sequence). The CDR3 is 14 residues long. CDR3: CASTRQGRDTEAFF. The CDR3 coding sequence is TGTGCCAGCACGCGACAGGGACGTGACACTGAAGCTTTCTTT.

The gene calls are TRBV11-2 and TRBJ2-7, with D perhaps TRBD1 (5 bases). CDR1 and CDR2 (germline): SGHAT, FQNNGV. The CDR3 sequence is 15 residues long. V was clipped by 5 bases and J by 0 bases, with 14 bases between them. The CDR3 protein is CASSPREGSSYEQYF. The CDR3 DNA is TGTGCCAGCAGCCCCAGGGAAGGCAGCTCCTACGAGCAGTACTTC.

This sequence joins TRBV28 and TRBJ1-3, with D maybe TRBD1 (6 bases). The CDR3 is 16 residues long. In germline, CDR1 is MDHEN, CDR2 SYDVKM. V was cut by 6 bases and J by 2 bases, with 17 bases left in between. The CDR3 DNA reads as TGTGCCAGCAGCGCCTTTGGGGGGCGAACTGGAAACACCATATATTTT. Protein: CASSAFGGRTGNTIYF.